These T cell receptor beta chains were read from a single sample in a study of blood T cell repertoires in COVID-19. Sequencing used immunoSEQ multiplex PCR; TCRdb keeps in-frame clones, though not all of them. The sample contains more than 95,000 clones, around 74% of which appear only once. The sequenced material came from peripheral blood. Receptors were obtained from a woman between 70 and 85 years old with acute or convalescent COVID-19. Each CDR3 is given with its conserved first and last residue. Each record gives: D gene, J gene, clone size, V gene, CDR3 protein, CDR3 DNA. A D gene is named only where the DNA matches it firmly. A clone size is listed for some rows: how often the clone was seen (once, few, many), or a class if it is expanded.

d_gene: .; j_gene: TRBJ2-7; abundance: once; v_gene: TRBV6-2/TRBV6-3; CDR3aa: CASSQKTGGVIEQYF; CDR3nt: TGTGCCAGCAGTCAGAAGACAGGTGGGGTGATAGAGCAGTACTTC
d_gene: TRBD2; j_gene: TRBJ2-3; abundance: .; v_gene: TRBV5-1; CDR3aa: CASSLLAGEFTDTQYF; CDR3nt: TGCGCCAGCAGCCTACTAGCGGGGGAGTTCACAGATACGCAGTATTTT
d_gene: .; j_gene: TRBJ1-2; abundance: few; v_gene: TRBV28; CDR3aa: CASRQQSYGYTF; CDR3nt: TGTGCCAGCCGACAGCAATCATATGGCTACACCTTC
d_gene: .; j_gene: TRBJ1-2; abundance: many; v_gene: TRBV2; CDR3aa: CASSEARAAGYTF; CDR3nt: TGTGCCAGCAGTGAAGCCAGGGCGGCTGGCTACACCTTC
d_gene: .; j_gene: TRBJ1-2; abundance: .; v_gene: TRBV5-1; CDR3aa: CASSFIPDYGYTF; CDR3nt: TGCGCCAGCAGCTTTATCCCGGACTATGGCTACACCTTC
d_gene: TRBD1; j_gene: TRBJ2-2; abundance: .; v_gene: TRBV5-5; CDR3aa: CASRADRVATGELFF; CDR3nt: TGTGCCAGCAGAGCCGACAGGGTAGCCACCGGGGAGCTGTTTTTT
d_gene: TRBD1; j_gene: TRBJ2-5; abundance: .; v_gene: TRBV6-5; CDR3aa: CASSSQGTVQETQYF; CDR3nt: TGTGCCAGCAGTTCCCAAGGGACAGTCCAAGAGACCCAGTACTTC
d_gene: TRBD1; j_gene: TRBJ1-2; abundance: once; v_gene: TRBV18; CDR3aa: CASSRSTGQLEGATF; CDR3nt: TGTGCCAGCTCACGGTCGACGGGACAGCTCGAGGGGGCCACCTTC
d_gene: .; j_gene: TRBJ1-5; abundance: .; v_gene: TRBV27; CDR3aa: CASSFNGFDQPQHF; CDR3nt: TGTGCCAGCAGTTTTAACGGGTTCGATCAGCCCCAGCATTTT
d_gene: .; j_gene: TRBJ1-1; abundance: .; v_gene: TRBV18; CDR3aa: CASSPPGRGNTEAFF; CDR3nt: TGTGCCAGCTCACCTCCGGGGAGAGGAAACACTGAAGCTTTCTTT
d_gene: .; j_gene: TRBJ1-5; abundance: .; v_gene: TRBV11-2; CDR3aa: CASSLARNQPQHF; CDR3nt: TGTGCCAGCAGCTTAGCTCGCAATCAGCCCCAGCATTTT
d_gene: .; j_gene: TRBJ2-1; abundance: .; v_gene: TRBV29-1; CDR3aa: CSVEAGRTYNEQFF; CDR3nt: TGCAGCGTTGAGGCTGGGCGTACCTACAATGAGCAGTTCTTC
d_gene: TRBD2; j_gene: TRBJ2-1; abundance: few; v_gene: TRBV29-1; CDR3aa: CSILAGPINEQFF; CDR3nt: TGCAGCATCTTAGCGGGGCCAATCAATGAGCAGTTCTTC
d_gene: .; j_gene: TRBJ2-3; abundance: .; v_gene: TRBV5-1; CDR3aa: CASSALKPADTQYF; CDR3nt: TGCGCCAGCAGCGCACTAAAGCCTGCCGATACGCAGTATTTT
d_gene: .; j_gene: TRBJ2-3; abundance: .; v_gene: TRBV27; CDR3aa: CASSLSHMVDTQYF; CDR3nt: TGTGCCAGCAGTTTATCCCACATGGTAGATACGCAGTATTTT
d_gene: .; j_gene: TRBJ2-1; abundance: .; v_gene: TRBV5-1; CDR3aa: CASSLADSLGANEQFF; CDR3nt: TGCGCCAGCAGCTTGGCCGACTCCCTTGGGGCCAATGAGCAGTTCTTC